This T cell receptor (beta chain) originates from a study of T-cell reconstitution after alpha-beta-depleted transplantation in children. The CDR3 totals 16 residues. V was trimmed by 0 bases and J by 5 bases, leaving 15 bases between them. This clonotype has only a few counts. Unique molecular identifiers were incorporated into the prepared TCRbeta library. TCRdb re-derived calls from the PCR reads in MiXCR, one entry per CDR3 protein. The sample holds around 960,000 distinct CDR3 sequences; roughly 29% are singletons and the top ten take over 25%. The specimen was PBMCs, mostly from graft donor cells, collected 360 days after TCRalphabeta/CD19-depleted stem cell transplant. This receptor was taken from a boy in the first two years of life who had a stem cell transplant for SCID, so the T cells may come from the graft donor. The chain combines TRBV12-3 or TRBV12-4 with TRBJ2-3; either TRBD1 or TRBD2 may fit D (7 bases each). The CDR3 is CASSLAPGGAGDTQYF. In nucleotides, the CDR3 is TGTGCCAGCAGTTTAGCGCCAGGGGGGGCCGGAGATACGCAGTATTTT.